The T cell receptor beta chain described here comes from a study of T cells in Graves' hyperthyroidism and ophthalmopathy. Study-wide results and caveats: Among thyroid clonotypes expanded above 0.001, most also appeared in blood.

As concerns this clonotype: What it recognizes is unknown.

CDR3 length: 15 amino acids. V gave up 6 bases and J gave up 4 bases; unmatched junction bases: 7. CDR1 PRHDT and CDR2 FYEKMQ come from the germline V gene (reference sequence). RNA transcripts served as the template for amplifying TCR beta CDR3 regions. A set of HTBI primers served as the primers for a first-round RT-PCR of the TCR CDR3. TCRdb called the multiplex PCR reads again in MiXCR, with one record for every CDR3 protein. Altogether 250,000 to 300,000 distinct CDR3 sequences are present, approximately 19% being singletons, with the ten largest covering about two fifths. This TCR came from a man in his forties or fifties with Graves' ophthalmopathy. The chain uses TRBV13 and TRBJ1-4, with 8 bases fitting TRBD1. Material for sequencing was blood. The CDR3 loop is CASSSGQGINEKLFF. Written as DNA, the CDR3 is TGTGCCAGCAGTTCCGGACAGGGCATTAATGAAAAACTGTTTTTT.